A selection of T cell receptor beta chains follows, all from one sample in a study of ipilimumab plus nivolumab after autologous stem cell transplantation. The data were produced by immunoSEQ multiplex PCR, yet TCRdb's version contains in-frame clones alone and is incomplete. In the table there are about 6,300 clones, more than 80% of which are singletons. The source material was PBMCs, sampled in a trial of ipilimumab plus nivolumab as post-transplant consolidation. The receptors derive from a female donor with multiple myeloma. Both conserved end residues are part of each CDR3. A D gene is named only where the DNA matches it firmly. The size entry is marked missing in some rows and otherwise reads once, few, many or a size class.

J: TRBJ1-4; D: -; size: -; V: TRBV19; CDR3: CASSIVGHNEKLFF; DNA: TGTGCCAGTAGTATTGTGGGGCATAATGAAAAACTGTTTTTT
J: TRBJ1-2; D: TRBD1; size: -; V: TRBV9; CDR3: CASSVLGQGAGYTF; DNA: TGTGCCAGCAGCGTCCTCGGACAGGGGGCTGGCTACACCTTC
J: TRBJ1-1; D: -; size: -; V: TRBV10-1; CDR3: CASSEVAGGREAFF; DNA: TGCGCCAGCAGTGAAGTAGCCGGAGGCCGTGAAGCTTTCTTT
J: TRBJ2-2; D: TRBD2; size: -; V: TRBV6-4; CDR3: CASSQTSGNTGELFF; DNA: TGTGCCAGCAGCCAGACTAGCGGTAACACCGGGGAGCTGTTTTTT
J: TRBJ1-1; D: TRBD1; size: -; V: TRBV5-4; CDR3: CASSREQGSRTEAFF; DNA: TGTGCCAGCAGCCGGGAACAGGGGAGTCGAACTGAAGCTTTCTTT
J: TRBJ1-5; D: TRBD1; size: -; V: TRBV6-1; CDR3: CASKDRANQPQHF; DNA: TGTGCCAGCAAGGACAGGGCGAATCAGCCCCAGCATTTT
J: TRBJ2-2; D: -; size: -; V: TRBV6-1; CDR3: CASSEMLGSGELFF; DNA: TGTGCCAGCAGTGAAATGCTGGGGAGCGGGGAGCTGTTTTTT
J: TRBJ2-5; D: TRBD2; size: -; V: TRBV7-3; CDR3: CASSLAPGLGGTQYF; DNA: TGTGCCAGCAGCTTAGCGCCGGGACTAGGGGGGACCCAGTACTTC
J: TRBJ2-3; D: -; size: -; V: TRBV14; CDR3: CASSLDRGLTDTQYF; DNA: TGTGCCAGCAGCCTCGATAGGGGCCTCACAGATACGCAGTATTTT
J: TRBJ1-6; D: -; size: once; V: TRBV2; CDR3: CASSVMVASNSPLHF; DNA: TGTGCCAGCAGTGTAATGGTCGCGTCGAATTCACCCCTCCACTTT
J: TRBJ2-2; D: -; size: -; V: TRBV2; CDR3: CASISDWLNTGELFF; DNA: TGTGCCAGCATCTCCGACTGGTTGAACACCGGGGAGCTGTTTTTT
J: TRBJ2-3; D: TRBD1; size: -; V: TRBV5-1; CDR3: CASSRTGGGDTQYF; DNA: TGCGCCAGCAGCCGGACAGGGGGAGGAGATACGCAGTATTTT
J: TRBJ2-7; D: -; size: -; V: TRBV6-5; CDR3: CASRGAGGSYEQYF; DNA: TGTGCCAGCAGAGGGGCAGGGGGGTCCTACGAGCAGTACTTC
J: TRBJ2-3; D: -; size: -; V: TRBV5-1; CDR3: CASSSGTSTDTQYF; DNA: TGCGCCAGCAGCTCCGGGACTAGCACAGATACGCAGTATTTT
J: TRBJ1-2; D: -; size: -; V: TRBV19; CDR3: CASSRLSGIANYGYTF; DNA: TGTGCCAGTAGTCGCCTATCAGGCATTGCTAACTATGGCTACACCTTC
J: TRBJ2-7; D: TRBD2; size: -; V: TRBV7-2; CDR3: CASSLLAGGRSSYEQYF; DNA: TGTGCCAGCAGCCTCCTAGCGGGAGGGCGGAGCTCCTACGAGCAGTACTTC
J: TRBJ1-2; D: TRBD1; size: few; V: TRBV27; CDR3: CATLTGAQGYTF; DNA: TGTGCCACCCTGACAGGGGCGCAGGGCTACACCTTC
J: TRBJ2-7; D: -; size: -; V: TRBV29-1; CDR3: CSVEDPTLYEQYF; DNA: TGCAGCGTTGAAGACCCGACACTCTACGAGCAGTACTTC
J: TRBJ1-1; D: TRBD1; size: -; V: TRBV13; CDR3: CASSSSTGADTEAFF; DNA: TGTGCCAGCAGCAGTTCGACAGGGGCCGACACTGAAGCTTTCTTT
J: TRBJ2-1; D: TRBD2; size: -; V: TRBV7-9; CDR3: CASSLRLGLAENEQFF; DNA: TGTGCCAGCAGCTTAAGGTTAGGGCTAGCGGAAAATGAGCAGTTCTTC
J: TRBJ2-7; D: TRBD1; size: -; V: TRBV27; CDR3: CASRRTGNHEQYF; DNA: TGTGCCAGCAGACGGACAGGGAATCACGAGCAGTACTTC
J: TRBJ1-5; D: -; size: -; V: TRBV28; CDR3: CASSTWRGHRLINQPQHF; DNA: TGTGCCAGCAGTACGTGGCGGGGGCATCGCTTGATCAATCAGCCCCAGCATTTT
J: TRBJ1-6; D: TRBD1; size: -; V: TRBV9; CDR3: CASSVTGGISSPLHF; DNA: TGTGCCAGCAGCGTGACAGGGGGCATAAGTTCACCCCTCCACTTT
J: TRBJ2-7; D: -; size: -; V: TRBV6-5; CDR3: CASRNRDTPLEQYF; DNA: TGTGCCAGCAGAAACCGGGACACCCCTCTCGAGCAGTACTTC
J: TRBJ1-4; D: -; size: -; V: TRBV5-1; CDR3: CASSLETVTNEKLFF; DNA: TGCGCCAGCAGCTTGGAAACGGTTACTAATGAAAAACTGTTTTTT
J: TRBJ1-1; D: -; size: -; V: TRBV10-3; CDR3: CAISESLSREAFF; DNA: TGTGCCATCAGTGAGTCGCTATCCCGGGAAGCTTTCTTT
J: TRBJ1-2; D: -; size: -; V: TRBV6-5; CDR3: CASSEISRYGYTF; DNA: TGTGCCAGCAGTGAAATCTCGCGCTATGGCTACACCTTC